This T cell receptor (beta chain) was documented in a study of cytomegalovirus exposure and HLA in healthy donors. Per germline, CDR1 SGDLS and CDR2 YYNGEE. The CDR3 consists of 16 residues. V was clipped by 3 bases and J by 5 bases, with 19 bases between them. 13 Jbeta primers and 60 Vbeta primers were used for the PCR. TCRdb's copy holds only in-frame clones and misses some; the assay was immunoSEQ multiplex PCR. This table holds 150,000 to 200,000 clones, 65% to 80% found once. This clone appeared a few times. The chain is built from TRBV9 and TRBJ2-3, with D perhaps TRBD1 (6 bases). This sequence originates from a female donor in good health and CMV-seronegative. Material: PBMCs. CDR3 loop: CASSASPQGPGDTQYF. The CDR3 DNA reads TGTGCCAGCAGCGCGAGTCCCCAGGGGCCGGGAGATACGCAGTATTTT.